This T cell receptor (beta chain) was observed in a study of blood T cell repertoires in COVID-19. Study as a whole: Spain, Italy and the United States supplied samples that represented acute and convalescent COVID-19.

How the authors handled the data: Amplification from reference gene primers served as the basis for estimated nucleated cell counts. The data were produced by immunoSEQ multiplex PCR, yet TCRdb's version contains in-frame clones alone and is incomplete. D and trimming were read from the DNA, whereas the V and J calls and clone size are those reported in that table. This sample has tens of thousands of clones, with approximately 87% found just once. This clone was seen a few times. Between the trimmed V and J ends, which lost 8 bases and 5 bases, there was a span of 15 bases. CDR1 is MDHEN and CDR2 is SYDVKM in the germline V gene. The CDR3 has 13 amino acids.

Sequenced: peripheral blood. This sequence joins TRBV28 and TRBJ1-1; tentatively, D is TRBD1 (6 bases). The sequence was collected from a human donor in a cohort sampled during active COVID-19. CDR3 protein: CASVLGGRTEAFF. CDR3 DNA sequence: TGTGCCAGCGTCTTAGGGGGTAGAACTGAAGCTTTCTTT. Looking up the rest from reference TRBV28 and TRBJ1-1 gives the full variable domain: DVKVTQSSRYLVKRTGEKVFLECVQDMDHENMFWYRQDPGLGLRLIYFSYDVKMKEKGDIPEGYSVSREKKERFSLILESASTNQTSMYLCASVLGGRTEAFFGQGTRLTVV.